This T cell receptor beta chain is drawn from a study of T cells expressing NK-cell markers. CDR1 and CDR2 (germline): SGHTA, FQGNSA. This CDR3 comprises 17 residues. Study-wide results and caveats: Researchers report these clonotypes also headed the CD3+CD56-NKG2C+ fraction in a few donors.

Remarks on this clonotype: Antigen unknown.

The TCR beta cDNA came from 5'RACE template switching with UMIs. Each CDR3 protein gets one entry in TCRdb, which reprocessed the 5' RACE reads and gives no DNA. The repertoire table contains 500,000 to 700,000 distinct CDR3 sequences. The sequenced sample was blood T cells: a sorted CD56 or NKG2C T cell subset, CD4+ or CD8+ T cells, or bulk PBMC T cells (not recorded which). The TCR sequence derives from a man younger than 35 in good health. This chain connects TRBV7-2 to TRBJ2-7; TCRdb names TRBD2, which stays unverified in the absence of DNA. CDR3 sequence: CASSEGIGGSYFYEQYF.